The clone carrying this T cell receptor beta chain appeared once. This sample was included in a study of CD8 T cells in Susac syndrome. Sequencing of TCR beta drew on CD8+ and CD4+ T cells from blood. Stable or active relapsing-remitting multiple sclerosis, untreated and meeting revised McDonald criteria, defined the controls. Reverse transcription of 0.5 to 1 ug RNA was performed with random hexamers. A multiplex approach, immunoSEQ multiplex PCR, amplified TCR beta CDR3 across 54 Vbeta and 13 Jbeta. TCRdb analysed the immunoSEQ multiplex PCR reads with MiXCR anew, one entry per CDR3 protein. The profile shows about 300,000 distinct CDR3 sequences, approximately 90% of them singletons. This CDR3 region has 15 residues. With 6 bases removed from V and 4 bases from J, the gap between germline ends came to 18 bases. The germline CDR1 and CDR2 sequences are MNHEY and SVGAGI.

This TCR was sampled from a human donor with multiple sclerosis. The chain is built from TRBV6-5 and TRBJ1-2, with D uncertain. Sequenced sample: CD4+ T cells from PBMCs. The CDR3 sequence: CASRPMGNWVYGYTF. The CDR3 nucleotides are TGTGCCAGCAGGCCTATGGGCAACTGGGTCTATGGCTACACCTTC.